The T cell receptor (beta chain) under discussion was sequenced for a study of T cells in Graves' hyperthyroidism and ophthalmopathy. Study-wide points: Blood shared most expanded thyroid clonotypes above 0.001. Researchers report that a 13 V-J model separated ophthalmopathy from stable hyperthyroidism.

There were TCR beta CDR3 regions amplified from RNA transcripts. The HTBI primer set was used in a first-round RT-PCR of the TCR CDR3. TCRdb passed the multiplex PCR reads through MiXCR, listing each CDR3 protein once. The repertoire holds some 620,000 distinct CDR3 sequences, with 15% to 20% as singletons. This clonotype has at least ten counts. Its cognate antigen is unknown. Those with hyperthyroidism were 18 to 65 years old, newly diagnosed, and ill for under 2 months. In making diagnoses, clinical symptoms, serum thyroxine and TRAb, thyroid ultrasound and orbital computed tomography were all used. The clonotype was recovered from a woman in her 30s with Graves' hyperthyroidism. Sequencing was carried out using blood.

CDR3 bases: TGTGCCAGCGGAAAGACAGGGAAGGTGAACACTGAAGCTTTCTTT. The encoded protein is CASGKTGKVNTEAFF. The J gene is TRBJ1-1, the V gene TRBV2, with 7 positions matching TRBD1. The V gene end was trimmed by 8 bases and the J gene end by 0 bases; junction bases not matched to a gene: 9. This CDR3 has 15 residues. Per germline, CDR1 SNHLY and CDR2 FYNNEI.